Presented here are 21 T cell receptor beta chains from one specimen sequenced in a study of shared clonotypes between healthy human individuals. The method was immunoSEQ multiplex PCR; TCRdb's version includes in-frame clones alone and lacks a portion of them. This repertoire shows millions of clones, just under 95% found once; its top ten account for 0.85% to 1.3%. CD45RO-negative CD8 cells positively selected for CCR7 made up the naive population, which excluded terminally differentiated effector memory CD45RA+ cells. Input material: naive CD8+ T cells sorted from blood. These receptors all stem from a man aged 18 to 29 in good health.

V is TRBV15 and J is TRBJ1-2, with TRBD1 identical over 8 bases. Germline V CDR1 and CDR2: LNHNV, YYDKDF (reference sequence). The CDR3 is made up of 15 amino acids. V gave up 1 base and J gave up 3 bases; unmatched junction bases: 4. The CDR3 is CATSRGQGLDYGYTF. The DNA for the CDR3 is TGTGCCACCAGCAGAGGACAGGGGTTGGACTATGGCTACACCTTC.

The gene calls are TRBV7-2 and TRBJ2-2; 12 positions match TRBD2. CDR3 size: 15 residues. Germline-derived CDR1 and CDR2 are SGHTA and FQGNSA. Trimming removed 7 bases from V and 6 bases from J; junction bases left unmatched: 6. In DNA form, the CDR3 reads TGTGCCAGCACCCCGGGACTAGCGGGTTCCGGGGAGCTGTTTTTT. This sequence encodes CASTPGLAGSGELFF.

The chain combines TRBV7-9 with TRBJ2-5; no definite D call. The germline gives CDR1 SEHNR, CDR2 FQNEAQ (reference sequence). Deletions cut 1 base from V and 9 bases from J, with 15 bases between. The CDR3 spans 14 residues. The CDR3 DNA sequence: TGTGCCAGCAGCTTAGGAGGATTGACGGACGCCCAGTACTTC. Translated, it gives CASSLGGLTDAQYF.

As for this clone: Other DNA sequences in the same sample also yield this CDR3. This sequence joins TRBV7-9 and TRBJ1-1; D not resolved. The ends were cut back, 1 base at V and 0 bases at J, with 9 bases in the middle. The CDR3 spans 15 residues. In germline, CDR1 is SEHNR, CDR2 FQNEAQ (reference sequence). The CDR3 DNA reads TGTGCCAGCAGCTTAGTTGCGGGAATGAACACTGAAGCTTTCTTT. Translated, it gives CASSLVAGMNTEAFF.

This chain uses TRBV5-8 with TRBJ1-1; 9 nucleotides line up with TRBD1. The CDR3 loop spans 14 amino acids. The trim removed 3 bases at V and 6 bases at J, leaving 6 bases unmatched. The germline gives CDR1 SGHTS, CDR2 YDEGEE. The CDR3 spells CASSWGTGRAEAFF. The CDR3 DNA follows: TGTGCCAGCAGCTGGGGGACAGGGCGCGCTGAAGCTTTCTTT.

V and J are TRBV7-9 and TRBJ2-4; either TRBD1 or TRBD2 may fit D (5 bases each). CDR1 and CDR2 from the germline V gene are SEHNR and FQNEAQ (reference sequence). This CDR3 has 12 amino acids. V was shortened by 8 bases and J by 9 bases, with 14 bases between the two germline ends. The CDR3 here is CASLGTPGIQYF. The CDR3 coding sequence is TGTGCCAGCCTTGGGACGCCAGGCATTCAGTACTTC.

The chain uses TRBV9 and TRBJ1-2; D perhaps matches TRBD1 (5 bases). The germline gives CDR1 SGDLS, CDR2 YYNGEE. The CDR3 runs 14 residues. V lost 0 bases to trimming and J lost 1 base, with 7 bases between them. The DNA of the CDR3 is TGTGCCAGCAGCGTAGCAGGGATTAACTATGGCTACACCTTC. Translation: CASSVAGINYGYTF.

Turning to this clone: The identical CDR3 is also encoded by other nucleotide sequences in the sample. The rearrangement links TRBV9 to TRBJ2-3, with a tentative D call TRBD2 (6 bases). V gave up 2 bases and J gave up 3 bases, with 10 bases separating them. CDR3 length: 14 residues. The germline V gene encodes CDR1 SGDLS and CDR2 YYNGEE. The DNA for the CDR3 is TGTGCCAGCAGCGTTGGCGGGGAAACAGATACGCAGTATTTT. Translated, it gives CASSVGGETDTQYF.

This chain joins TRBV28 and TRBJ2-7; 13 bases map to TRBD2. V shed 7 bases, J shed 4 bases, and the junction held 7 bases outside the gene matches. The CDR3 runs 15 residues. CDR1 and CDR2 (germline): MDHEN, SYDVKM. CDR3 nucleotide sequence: TGTGCCAGCACCACCCTGACTAGCGGGGGGTACGAGCAGTACTTC. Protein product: CASTTLTSGGYEQYF.

This chain's CDR3 is CASSQDGRLAGGPEQFF. The CDR3, as DNA: TGCGCCAGCAGCCAAGATGGGAGACTAGCGGGGGGGCCTGAGCAGTTCTTC. The J gene is TRBJ2-1, the V gene TRBV4-1, with 14 bases aligning to TRBD2. This CDR3 has 17 residues. CDR1 MGHRA and CDR2 YSYEKL come from the germline V gene. V gave up 0 bases and J gave up 9 bases; unmatched junction bases: 7.

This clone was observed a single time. CDR3 sequence: CASSPGAGSGANVLTF. The CDR3 DNA follows: TGTGCCAGCAGCCCCGGCGCCGGATCTGGGGCCAACGTCCTGACTTTC. The chain carries TRBV5-6 and TRBJ2-6; no firm D call. The V end lost 4 bases, the J end lost 1 base, and 12 bases lay between the germline ends. CDR1 and CDR2 from the germline V gene are SGHDT and YYEEEE. The CDR3 has 16 amino acids.

The CDR3 coding sequence is TGTGCCAGCGGGTATAGCGGGAGCTACGAGCAGTACTTC. The encoded protein is CASGYSGSYEQYF. V and J are TRBV6-5 and TRBJ2-7, with 9 positions matching TRBD2. Unmatched junction bases numbered 5, after V lost 8 bases and J lost 3 bases. This CDR3 region has 13 residues. In germline, CDR1 is MNHEY, CDR2 SVGAGI.

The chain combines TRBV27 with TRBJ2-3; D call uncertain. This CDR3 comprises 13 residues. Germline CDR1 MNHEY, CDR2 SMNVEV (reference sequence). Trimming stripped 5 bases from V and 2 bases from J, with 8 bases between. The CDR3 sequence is CASSPSFTDTQYF. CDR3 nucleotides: TGTGCCAGCAGTCCTTCCTTCACAGATACGCAGTATTTT.

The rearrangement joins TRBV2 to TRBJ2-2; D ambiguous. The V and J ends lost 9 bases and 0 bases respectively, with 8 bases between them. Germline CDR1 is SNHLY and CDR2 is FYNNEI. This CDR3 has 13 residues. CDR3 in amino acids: CARLSSNTGELFF. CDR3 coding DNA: TGTGCCAGACTGAGTTCGAACACCGGGGAGCTGTTTTTT.

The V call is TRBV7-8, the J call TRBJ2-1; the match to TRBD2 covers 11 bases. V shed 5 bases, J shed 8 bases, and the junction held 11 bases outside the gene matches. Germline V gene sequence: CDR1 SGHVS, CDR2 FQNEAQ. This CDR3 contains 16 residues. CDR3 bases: TGTGCCAGCAGCCCCCTCCGGGGTAGCGGGGGGGATGAGCAGTTCTTC. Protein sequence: CASSPLRGSGGDEQFF.

The CDR3 is CASSRGSNTGELFF. The CDR3 DNA reads as TGTGCCAGCTCCCGGGGATCGAACACCGGGGAGCTGTTTTTT. V gene TRBV28 combines with J gene TRBJ2-2; maybe TRBD2 (5 bases). Germline V lookup: CDR1 MDHEN, CDR2 SYDVKM. V was trimmed by 8 bases and J by 0 bases, leaving 10 bases between them. CDR3 size: 14 residues.

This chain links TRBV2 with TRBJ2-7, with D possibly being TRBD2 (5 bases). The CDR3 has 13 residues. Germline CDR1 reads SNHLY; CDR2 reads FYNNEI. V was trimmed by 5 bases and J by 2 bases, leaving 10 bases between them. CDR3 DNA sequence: TGTGCCAGCAGTCACGGGAAAGCCTACGAGCAGTACTTC. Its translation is CASSHGKAYEQYF.

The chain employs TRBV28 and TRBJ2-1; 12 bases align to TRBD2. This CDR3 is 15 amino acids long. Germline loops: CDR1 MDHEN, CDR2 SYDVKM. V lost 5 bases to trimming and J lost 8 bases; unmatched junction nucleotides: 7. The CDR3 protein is CASSLLAGGGDEQFF. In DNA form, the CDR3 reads TGTGCCAGCAGTCTACTAGCGGGGGGAGGAGATGAGCAGTTCTTC.

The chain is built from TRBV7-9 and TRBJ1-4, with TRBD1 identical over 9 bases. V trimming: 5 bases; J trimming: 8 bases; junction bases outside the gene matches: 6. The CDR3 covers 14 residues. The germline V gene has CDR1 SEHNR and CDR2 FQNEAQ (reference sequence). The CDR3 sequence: CASSDRDREEKLFF. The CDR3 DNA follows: TGTGCCAGCAGCGACCGGGACAGGGAAGAAAAACTGTTTTTT.

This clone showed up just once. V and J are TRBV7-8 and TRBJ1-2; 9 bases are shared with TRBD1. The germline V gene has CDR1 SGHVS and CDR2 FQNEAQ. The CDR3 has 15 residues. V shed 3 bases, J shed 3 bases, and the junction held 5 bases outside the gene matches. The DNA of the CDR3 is TGTGCCAGCAGCTTGGATCGACAGGGGGACTATGGCTACACCTTC. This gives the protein CASSLDRQGDYGYTF.

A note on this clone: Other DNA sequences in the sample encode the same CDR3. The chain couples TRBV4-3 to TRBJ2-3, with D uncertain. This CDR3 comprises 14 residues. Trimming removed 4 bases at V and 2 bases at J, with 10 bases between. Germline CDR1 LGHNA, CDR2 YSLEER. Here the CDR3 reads CASSPDGITDTQYF. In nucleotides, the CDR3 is TGCGCCAGCAGCCCTGACGGAATCACAGATACGCAGTATTTT.